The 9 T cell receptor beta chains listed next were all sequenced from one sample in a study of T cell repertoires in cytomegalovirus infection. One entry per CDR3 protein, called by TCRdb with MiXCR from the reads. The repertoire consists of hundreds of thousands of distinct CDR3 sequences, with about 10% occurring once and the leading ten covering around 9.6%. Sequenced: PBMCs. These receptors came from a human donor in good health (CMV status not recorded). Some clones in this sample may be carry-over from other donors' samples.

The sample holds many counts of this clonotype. Here the CDR3 DNA reads TGTGCCAGCAGCTACGCTCAGGGGCGCGGGAGCCATATGTCACCCCTCCACTTT. Translated: CASSYAQGRGSHMSPLHF. The rearrangement uses TRBV6-6 and TRBJ1-6; weak D call: TRBD1 (6 bases). The germline V gene encodes CDR1 MNHNY and CDR2 SVGAGI (reference sequence). The ends were cut back, 6 bases at V and 10 bases at J, with 28 bases in the middle. The CDR3 extends over 18 amino acids.

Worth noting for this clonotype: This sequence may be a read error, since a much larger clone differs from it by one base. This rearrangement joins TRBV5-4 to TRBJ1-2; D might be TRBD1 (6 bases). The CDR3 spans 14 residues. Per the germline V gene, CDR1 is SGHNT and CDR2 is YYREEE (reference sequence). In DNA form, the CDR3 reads TGTGCCGGCAGCACTACAGGGATTGCTTATGGCTACACCTTC. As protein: CAGSTTGIAYGYTF.

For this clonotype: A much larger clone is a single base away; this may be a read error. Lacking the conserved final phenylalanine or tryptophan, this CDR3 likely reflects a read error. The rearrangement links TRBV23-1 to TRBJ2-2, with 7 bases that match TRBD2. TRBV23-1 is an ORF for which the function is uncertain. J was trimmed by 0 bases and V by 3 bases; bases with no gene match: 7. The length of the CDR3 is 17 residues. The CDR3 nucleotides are TGCGCCAGCAGTCACCTGACGGGGGGAACGAACACCGGGGAGCTGTTTTCT. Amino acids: CASSHLTGGTNTGELFS.

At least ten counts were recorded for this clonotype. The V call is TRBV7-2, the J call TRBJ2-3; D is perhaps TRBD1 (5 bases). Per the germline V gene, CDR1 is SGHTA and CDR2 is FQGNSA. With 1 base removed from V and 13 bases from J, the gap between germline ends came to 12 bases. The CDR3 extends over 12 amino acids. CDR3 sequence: CASSLDPTGKYF. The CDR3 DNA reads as TGTGCCAGCAGCTTAGACCCAACAGGAAAGTATTTT.

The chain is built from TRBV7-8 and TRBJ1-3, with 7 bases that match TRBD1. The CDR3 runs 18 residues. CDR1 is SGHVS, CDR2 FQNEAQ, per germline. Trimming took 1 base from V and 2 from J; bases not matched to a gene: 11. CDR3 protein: CASSLGGEGQKTGNTIYF. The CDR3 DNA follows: TGTGCCAGCAGCTTAGGAGGGGAGGGACAGAAAACTGGAAACACCATATATTTT.

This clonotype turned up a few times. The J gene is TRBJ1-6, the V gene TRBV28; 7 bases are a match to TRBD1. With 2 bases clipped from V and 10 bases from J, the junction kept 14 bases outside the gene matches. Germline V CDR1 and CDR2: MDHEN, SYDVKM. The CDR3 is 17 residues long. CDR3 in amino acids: CASSLSRPDRVWSPLHF. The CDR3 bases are TGTGCCAGCAGTTTAAGTCGCCCTGACAGGGTGTGGTCACCCCTCCACTTT.

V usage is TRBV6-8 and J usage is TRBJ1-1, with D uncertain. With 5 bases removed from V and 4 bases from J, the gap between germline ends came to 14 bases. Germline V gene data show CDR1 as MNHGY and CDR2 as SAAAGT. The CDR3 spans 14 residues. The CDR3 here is CASSTLTDPTEAFF. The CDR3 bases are TGTGCCAGCAGTACACTGACGGACCCCACTGAAGCTTTCTTT.

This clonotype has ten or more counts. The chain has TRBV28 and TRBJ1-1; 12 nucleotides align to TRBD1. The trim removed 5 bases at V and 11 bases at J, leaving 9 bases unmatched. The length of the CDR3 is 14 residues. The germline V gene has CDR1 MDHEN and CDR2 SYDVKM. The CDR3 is CASSIPGQGATAFF. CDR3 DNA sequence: TGTGCCAGCAGTATCCCGGGACAGGGGGCGACGGCTTTCTTT.

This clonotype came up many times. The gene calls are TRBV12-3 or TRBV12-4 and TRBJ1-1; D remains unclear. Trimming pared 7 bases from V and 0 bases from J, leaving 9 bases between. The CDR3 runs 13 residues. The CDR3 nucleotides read TGTGCCAGCACCAATGAGGTGAACACTGAAGCTTTCTTT. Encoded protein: CASTNEVNTEAFF.